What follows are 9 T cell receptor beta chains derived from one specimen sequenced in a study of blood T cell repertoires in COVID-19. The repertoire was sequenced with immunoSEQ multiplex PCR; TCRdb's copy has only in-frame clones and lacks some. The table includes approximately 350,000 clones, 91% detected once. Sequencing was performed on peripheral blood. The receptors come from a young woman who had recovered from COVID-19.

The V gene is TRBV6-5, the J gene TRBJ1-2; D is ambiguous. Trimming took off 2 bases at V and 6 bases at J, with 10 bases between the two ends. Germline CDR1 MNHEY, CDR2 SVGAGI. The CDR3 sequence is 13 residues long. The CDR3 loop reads CASSYGSSNGYTF. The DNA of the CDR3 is TGTGCCAGCAGTTACGGCAGTTCGAATGGCTACACCTTC.

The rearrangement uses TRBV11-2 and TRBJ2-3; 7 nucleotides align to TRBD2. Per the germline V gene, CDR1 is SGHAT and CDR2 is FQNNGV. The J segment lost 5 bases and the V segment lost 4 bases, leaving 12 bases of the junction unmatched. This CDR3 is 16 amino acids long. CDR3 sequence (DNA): TGTGCCAGCAGCTCCCCCTCGGAAGCGGGAAGAGATACGCAGTATTTT. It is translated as CASSSPSEAGRDTQYF.

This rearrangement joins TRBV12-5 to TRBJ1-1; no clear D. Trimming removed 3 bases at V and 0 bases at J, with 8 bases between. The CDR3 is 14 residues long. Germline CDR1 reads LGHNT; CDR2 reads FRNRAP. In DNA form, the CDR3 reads TGTGCTAGTGGTTTAGGGAGGATGAACACTGAAGCTTTCTTT. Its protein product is CASGLGRMNTEAFF.

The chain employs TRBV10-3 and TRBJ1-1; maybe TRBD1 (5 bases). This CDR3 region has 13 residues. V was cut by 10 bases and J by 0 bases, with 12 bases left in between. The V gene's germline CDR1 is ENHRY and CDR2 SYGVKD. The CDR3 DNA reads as TGTGCCACCGAGGAGGGGCTGAACACTGAAGCTTTCTTT. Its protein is CATEEGLNTEAFF.

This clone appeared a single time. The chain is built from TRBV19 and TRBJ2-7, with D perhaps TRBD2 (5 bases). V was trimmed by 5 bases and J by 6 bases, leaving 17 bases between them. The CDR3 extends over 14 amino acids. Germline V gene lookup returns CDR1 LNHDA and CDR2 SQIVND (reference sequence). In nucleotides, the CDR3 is TGTGCCAGTAGTGCGGCTAGTCTGGGGAGCGAGCAGTACGTC. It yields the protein CASSAASLGSEQYV.

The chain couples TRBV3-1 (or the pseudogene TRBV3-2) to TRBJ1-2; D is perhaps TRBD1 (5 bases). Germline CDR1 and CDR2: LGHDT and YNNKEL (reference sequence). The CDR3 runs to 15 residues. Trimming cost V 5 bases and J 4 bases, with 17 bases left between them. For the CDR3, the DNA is TGTGCCAGCAGCAAGACGACAGACCGAGGCTATGGCTACACCTTC. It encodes CASSKTTDRGYGYTF.

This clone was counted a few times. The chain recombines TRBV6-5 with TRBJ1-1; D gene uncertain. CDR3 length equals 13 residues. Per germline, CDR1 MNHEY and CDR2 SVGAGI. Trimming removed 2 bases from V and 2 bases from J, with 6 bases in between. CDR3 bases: TGTGCCAGCAGTTACGGGAGAAACACTGAAGCTTTCTTT. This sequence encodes CASSYGRNTEAFF.

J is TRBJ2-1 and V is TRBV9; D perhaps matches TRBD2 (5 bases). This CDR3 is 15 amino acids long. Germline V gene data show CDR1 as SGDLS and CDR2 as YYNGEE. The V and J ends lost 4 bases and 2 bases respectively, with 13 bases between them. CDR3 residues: CASSPLASTYNEQFF. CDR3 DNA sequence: TGTGCCAGCAGCCCCTTGGCTAGCACCTACAATGAGCAGTTCTTC.

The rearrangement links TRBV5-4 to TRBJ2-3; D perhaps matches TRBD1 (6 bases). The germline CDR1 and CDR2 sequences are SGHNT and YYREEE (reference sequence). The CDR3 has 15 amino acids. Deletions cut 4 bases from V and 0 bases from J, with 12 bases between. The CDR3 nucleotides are TGTGCCAGCAGCAAGCAGGGGCCGAGCACAGATACGCAGTATTTT. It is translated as CASSKQGPSTDTQYF.